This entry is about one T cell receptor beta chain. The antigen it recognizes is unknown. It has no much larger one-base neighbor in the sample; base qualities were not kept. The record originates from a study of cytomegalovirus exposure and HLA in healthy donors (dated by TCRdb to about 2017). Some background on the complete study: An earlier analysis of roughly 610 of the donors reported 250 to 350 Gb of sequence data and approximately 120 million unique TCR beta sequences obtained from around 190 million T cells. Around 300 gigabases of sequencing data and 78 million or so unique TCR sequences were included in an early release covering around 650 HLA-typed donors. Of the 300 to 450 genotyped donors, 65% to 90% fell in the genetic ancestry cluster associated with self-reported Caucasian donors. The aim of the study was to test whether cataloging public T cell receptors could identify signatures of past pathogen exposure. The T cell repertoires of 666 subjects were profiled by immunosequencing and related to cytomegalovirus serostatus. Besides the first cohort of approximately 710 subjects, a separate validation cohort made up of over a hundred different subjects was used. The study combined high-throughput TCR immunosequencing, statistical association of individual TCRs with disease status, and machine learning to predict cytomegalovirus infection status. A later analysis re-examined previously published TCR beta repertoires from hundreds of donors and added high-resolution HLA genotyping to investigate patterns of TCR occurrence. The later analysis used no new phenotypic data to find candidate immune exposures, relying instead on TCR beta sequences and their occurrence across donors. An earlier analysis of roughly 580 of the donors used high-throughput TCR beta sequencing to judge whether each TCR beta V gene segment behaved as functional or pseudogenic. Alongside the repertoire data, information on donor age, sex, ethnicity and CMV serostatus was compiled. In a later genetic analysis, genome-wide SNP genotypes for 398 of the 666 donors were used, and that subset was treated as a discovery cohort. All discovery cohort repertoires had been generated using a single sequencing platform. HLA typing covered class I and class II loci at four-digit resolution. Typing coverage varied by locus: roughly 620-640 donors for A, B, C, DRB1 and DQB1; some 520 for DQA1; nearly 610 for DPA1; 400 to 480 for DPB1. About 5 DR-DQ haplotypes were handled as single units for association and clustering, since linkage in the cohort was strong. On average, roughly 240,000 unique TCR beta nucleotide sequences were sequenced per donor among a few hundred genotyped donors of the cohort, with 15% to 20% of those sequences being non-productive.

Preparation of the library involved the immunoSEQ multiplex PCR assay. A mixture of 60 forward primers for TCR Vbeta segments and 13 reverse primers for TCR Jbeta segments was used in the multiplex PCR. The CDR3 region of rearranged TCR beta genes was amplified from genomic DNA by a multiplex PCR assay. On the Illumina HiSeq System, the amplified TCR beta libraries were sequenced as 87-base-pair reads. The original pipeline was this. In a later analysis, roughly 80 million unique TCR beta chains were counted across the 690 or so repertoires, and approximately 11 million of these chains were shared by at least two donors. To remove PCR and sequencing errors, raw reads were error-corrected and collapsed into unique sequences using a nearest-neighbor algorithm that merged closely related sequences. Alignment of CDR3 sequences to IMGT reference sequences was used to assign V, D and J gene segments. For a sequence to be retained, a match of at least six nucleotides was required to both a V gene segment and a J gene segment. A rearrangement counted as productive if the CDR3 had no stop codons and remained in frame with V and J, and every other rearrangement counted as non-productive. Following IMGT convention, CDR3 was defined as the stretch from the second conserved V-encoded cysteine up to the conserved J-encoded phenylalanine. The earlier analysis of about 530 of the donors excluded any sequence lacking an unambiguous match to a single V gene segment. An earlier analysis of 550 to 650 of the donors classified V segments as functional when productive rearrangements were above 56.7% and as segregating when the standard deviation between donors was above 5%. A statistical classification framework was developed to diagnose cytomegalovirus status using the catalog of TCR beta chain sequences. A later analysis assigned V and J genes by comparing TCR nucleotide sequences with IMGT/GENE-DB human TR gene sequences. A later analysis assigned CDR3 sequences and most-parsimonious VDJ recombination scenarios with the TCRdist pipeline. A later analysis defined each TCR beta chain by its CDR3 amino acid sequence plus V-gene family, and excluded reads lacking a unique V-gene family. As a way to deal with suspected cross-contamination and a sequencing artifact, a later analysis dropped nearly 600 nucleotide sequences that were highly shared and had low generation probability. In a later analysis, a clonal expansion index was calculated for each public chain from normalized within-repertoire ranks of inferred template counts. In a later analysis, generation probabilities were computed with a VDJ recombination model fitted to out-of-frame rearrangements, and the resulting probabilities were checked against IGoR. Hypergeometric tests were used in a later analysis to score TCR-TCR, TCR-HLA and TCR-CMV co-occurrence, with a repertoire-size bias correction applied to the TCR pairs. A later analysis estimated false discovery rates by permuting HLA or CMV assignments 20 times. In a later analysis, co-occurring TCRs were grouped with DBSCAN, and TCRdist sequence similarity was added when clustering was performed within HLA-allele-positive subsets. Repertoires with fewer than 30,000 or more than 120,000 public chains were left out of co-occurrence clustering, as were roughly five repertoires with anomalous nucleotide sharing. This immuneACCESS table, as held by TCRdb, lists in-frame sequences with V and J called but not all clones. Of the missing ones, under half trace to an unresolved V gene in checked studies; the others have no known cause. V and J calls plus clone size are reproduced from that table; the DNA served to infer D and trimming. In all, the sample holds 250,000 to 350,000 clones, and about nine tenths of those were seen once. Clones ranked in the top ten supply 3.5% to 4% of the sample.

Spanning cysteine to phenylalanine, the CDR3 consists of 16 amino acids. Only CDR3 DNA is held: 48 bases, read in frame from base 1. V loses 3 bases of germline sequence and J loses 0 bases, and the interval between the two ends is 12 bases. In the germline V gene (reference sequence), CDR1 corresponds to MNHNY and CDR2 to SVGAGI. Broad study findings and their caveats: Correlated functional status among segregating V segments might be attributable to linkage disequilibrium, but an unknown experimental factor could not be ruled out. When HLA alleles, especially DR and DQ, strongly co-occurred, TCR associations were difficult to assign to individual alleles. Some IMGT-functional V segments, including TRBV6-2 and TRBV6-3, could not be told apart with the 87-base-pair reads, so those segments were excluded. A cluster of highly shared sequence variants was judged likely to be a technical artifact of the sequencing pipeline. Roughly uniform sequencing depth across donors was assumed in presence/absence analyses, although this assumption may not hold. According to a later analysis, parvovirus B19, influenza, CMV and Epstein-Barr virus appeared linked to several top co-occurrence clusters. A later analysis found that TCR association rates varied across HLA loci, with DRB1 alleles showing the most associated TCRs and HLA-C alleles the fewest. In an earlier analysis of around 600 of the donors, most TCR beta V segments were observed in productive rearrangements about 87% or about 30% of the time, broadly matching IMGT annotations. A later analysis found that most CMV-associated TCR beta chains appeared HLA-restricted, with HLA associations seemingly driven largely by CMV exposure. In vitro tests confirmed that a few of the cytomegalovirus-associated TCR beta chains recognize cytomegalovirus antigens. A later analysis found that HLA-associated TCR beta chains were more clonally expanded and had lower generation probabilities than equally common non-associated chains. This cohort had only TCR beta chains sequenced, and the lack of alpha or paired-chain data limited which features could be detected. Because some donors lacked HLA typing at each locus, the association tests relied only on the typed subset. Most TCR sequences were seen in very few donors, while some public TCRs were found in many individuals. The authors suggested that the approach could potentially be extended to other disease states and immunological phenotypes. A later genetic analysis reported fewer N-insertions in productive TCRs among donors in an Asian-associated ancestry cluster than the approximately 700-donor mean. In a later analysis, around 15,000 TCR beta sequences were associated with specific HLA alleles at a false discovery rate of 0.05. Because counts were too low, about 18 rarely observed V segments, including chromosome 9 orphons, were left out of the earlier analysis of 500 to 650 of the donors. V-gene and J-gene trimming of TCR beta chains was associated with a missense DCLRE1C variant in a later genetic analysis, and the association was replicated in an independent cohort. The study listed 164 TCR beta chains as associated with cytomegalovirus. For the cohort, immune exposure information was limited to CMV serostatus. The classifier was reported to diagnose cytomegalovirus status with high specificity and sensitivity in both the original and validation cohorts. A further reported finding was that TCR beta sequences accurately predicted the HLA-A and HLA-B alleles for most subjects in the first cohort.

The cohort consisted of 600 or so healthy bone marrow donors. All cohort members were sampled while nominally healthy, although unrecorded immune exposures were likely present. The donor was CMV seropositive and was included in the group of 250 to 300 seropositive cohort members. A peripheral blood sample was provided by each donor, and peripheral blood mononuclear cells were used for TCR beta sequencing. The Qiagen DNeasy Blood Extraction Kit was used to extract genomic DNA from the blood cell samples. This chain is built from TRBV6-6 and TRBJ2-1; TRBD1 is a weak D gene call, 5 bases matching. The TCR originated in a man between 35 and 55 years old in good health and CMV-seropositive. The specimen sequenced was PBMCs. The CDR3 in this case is CASSYDPRGSYNEQFF. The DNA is TGTGCCAGCAGTTATGATCCTAGGGGCTCCTACAATGAGCAGTTCTTC.